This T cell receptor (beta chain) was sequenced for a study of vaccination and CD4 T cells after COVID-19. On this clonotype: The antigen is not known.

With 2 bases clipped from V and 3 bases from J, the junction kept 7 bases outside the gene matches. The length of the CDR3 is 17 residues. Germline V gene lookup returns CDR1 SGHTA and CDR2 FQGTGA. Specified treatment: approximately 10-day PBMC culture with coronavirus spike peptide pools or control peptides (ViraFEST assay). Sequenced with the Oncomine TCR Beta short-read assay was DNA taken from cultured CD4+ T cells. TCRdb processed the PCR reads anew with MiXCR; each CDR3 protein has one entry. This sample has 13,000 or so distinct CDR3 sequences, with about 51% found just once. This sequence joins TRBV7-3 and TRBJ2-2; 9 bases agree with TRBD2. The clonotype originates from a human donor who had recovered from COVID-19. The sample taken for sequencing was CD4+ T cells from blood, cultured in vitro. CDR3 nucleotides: TGTGCCAGCAGCTTATCTCCTGGCGGGAGGGACACCGGGGAGCTGTTTTTT. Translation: CASSLSPGGRDTGELFF.